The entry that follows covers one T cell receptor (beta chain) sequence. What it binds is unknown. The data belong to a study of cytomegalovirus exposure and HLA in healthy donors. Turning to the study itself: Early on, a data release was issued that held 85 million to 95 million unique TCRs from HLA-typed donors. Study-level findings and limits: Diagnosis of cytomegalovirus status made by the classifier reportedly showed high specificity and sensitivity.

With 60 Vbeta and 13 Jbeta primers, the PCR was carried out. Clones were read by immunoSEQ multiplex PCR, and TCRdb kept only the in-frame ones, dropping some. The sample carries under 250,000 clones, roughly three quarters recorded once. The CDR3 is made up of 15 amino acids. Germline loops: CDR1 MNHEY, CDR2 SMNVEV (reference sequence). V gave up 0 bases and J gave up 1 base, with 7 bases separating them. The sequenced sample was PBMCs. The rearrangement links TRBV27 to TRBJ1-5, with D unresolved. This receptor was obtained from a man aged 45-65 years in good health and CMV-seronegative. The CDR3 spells CASSLSSGSNQPQHF. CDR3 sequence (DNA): TGTGCCAGCAGTTTATCGTCGGGGAGCAATCAGCCCCAGCATTTT.